The clone carrying this TCR beta chain was counted a few times. The same CDR3 arises from other DNA sequences in this sample as well. These data belong to a study of CD8+ T cells in alopecia areata. Investigators isolated RNA and reverse transcribed it into cDNA to act as the sequencing template. Assay used: immunoSEQ multiplex PCR; TCRdb lists only in-frame clones, some missing. The sample lists about 74,000 clones, 29% occurring once. This CDR3 contains 15 residues. Looked up from germline, CDR1 is SGDLS and CDR2 is YYNGEE. The J segment lost 5 bases and the V segment lost 2 bases, leaving 7 bases of the junction unmatched. Treatment given: oral pan-JAK inhibitor, 5-10 mg twice daily.

Sequences were derived from CD8+ T cells sorted from blood, sampled at week 4, from a patient treated with tofacitinib. The source of this sequence is a human donor with alopecia areata. The chain links TRBV9 to TRBJ2-5, with 9 bases fitting TRBD2. The CDR3 DNA reads TGTGCCAGCAGCGTCGGTAGCGGGAGCGGTGAGACCCAGTACTTC. It yields the protein CASSVGSGSGETQYF.